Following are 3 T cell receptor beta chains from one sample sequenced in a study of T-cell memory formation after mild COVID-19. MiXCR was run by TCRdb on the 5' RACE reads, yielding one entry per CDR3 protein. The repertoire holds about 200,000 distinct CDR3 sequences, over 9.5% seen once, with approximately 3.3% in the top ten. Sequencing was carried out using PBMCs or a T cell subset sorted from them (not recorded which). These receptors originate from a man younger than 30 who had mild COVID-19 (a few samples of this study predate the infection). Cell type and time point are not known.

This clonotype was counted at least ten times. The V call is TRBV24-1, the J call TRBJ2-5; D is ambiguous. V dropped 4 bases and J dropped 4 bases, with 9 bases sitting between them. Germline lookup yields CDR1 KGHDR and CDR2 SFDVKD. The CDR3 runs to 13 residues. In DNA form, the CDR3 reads TGTGCCACCAGTGACGCCAGCGTAGAGACCCAGTACTTC. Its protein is CATSDASVETQYF.

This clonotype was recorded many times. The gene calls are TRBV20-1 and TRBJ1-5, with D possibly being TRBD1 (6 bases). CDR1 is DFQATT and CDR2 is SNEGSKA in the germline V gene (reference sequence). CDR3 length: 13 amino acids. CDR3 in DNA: TGCAGCACGAACGGGGGGCTGGATCAGCCCCAGCATTTT. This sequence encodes CSTNGGLDQPQHF.

The CDR3 here is CASSQGVGAYGYTF. CDR3 coding DNA: TGCGCCAGCAGCCAAGGGGTAGGAGCTTATGGCTACACCTTC. V is TRBV4-3 and J is TRBJ1-2; D remains unclear. The CDR3 has 14 amino acids. V was pared by 1 base and J by 5 bases, with 11 bases between. Germline lookup yields CDR1 LGHNA and CDR2 YSLEER.